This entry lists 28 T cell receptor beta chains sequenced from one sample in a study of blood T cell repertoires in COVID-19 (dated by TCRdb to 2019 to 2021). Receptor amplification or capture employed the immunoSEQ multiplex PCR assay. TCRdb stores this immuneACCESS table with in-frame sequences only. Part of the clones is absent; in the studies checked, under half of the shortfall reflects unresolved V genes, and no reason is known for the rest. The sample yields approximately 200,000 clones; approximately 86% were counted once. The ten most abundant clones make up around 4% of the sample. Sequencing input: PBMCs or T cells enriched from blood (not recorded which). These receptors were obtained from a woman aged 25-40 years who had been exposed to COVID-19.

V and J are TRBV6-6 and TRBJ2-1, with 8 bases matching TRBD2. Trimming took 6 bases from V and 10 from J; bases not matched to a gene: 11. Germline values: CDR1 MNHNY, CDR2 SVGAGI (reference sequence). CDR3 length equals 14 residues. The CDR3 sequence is CASSAGGGPSEQFF. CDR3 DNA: TGTGCCAGCAGCGCCGGGGGGGGCCCATCAGAGCAGTTCTTC.

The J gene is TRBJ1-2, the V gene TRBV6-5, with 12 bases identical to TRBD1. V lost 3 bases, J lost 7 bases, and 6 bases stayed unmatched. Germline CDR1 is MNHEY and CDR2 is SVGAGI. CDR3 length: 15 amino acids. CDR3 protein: CASSYSGTGGPGYTF. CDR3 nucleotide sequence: TGTGCCAGCAGTTATTCCGGGACAGGGGGCCCTGGCTACACCTTC.

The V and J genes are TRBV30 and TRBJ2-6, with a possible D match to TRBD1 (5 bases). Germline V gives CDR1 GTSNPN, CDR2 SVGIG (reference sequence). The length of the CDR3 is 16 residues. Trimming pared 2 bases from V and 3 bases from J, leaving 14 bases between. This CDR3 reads CAWSMWGANGANVLTF. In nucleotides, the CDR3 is TGTGCCTGGAGTATGTGGGGCGCAAATGGGGCCAACGTCCTGACTTTC.

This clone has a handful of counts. The CDR3 DNA is TGTGCCAGCAGCCGAAGCAGGGGCGGCACAGATACGCAGTATTTT. This sequence encodes CASSRSRGGTDTQYF. The chain is built from TRBV6-5 and TRBJ2-3; D is perhaps TRBD1 (6 bases). The germline V and J ends were trimmed by 6 bases and 1 base, with 14 bases remaining between them. CDR1 and CDR2 from the germline V gene are MNHEY and SVGAGI. The CDR3 has 15 residues.

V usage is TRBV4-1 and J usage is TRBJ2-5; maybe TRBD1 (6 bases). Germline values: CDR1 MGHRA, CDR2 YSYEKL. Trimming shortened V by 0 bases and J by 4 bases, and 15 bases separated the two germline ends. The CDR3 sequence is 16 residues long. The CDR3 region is CASSQDPGEGGETQYF. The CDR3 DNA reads TGCGCCAGCAGCCAAGATCCCGGAGAAGGGGGAGAGACCCAGTACTTC.

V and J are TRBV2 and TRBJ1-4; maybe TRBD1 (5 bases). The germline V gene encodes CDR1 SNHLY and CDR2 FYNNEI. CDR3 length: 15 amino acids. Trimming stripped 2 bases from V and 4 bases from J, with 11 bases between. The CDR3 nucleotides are TGTGCCAGCAGTGAAAGGGGTCAGCTTAATGAAAAACTGTTTTTT. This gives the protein CASSERGQLNEKLFF.

CDR3 nucleotides: TGTGCCATCCGGACAATGAACACTGAAGCTTTCTTT. As protein: CAIRTMNTEAFF. V gene TRBV10-3 combines with J gene TRBJ1-1; TRBD1 might be the D (5 bases). The CDR3 has 12 residues. Trimming stripped 8 bases from V and 0 bases from J, with 7 bases between. The V gene's germline CDR1 is ENHRY and CDR2 SYGVKD.

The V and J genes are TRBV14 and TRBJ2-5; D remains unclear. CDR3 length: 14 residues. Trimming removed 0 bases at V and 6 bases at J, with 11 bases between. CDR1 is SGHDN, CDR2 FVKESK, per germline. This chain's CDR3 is CASSQDRRSQTQYF. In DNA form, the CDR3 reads TGTGCCAGCAGCCAAGACCGAAGGAGTCAGACCCAGTACTTC.

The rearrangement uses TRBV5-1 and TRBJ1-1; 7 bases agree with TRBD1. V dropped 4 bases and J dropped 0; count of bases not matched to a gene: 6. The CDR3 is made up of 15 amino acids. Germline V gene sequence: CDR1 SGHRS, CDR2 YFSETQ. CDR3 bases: TGCGCCAGCAGCGTACGGGGACAGATGAACACTGAAGCTTTCTTT. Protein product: CASSVRGQMNTEAFF.

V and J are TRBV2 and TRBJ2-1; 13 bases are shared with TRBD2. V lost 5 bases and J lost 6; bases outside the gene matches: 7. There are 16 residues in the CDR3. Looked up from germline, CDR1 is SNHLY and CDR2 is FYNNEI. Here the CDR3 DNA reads TGTGCCAGCAGTCCCACTAGCGGGGGGGCCCTCAATGAGCAGTTCTTC. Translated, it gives CASSPTSGGALNEQFF.

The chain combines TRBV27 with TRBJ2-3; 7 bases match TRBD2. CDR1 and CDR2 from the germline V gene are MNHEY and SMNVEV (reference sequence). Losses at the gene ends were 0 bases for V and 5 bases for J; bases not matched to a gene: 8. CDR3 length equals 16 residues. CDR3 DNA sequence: TGTGCCAGCAGTTTATCGGGGGGGTGGGAGAAAGATACGCAGTATTTT. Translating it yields CASSLSGGWEKDTQYF.

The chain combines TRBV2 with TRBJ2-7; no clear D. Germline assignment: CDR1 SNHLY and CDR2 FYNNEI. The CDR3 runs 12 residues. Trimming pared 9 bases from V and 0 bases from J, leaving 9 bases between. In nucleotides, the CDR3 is TGTGCCAGTTCGTCTTCCTCCTACGAGCAGTACTTC. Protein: CASSSSSYEQYF. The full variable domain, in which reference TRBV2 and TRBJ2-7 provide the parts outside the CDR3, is EPEVTQTPSHQVTQMGQEVILRCVPISNHLYFYWYRQILGQKVEFLVSFYNNEISEKSEIFDDQFSVERPDGSNFTLKIRSTKLEDSAMYFCASSSSSYEQYFGPGTRLTVT.

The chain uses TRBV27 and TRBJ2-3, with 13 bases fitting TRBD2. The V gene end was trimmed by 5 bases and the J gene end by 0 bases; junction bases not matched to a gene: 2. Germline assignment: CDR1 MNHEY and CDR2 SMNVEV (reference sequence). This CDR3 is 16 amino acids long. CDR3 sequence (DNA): TGTGCCAGCAGTGTGACTAGCGGGGGGAGCACAGATACGCAGTATTTT. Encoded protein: CASSVTSGGSTDTQYF.

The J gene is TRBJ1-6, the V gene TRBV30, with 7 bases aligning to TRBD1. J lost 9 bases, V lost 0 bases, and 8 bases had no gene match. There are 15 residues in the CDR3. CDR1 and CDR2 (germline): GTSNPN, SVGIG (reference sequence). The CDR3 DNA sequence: TGTGCCTGGAGTGTAAGGAGACAGGGAACTTCACCCCTCCACTTT. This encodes CAWSVRRQGTSPLHF.

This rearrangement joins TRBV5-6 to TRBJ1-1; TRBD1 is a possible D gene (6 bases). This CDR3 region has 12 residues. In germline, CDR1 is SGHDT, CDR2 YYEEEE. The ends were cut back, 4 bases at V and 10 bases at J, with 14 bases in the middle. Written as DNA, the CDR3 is TGTGCCAGCAGCGCCCAGGGGTCGGTAGCTTTCTTT. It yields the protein CASSAQGSVAFF.

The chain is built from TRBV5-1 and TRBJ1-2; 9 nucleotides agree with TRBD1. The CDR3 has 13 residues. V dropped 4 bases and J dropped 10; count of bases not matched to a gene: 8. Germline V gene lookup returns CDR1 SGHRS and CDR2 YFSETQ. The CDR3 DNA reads TGCGCCAGCAGCACACAGGGGGCGATCGACTACACCTTC. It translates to CASSTQGAIDYTF.

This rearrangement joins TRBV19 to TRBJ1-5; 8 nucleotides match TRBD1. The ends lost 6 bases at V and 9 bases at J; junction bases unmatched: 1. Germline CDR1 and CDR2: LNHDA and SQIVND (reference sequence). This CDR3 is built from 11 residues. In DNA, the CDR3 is TGTGCCAGTAGAGGACAGGGGCCCCAGCATTTT. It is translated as CASRGQGPQHF.

The CDR3 region is CSATEIQKREETQYF. Written as DNA, the CDR3 is TGCAGTGCTACTGAAATTCAAAAGCGGGAAGAGACCCAGTACTTC. The chain employs TRBV20-1 and TRBJ2-5, with D possibly matching TRBD2 (6 bases). V gave up 4 bases and J gave up 3 bases, with 18 bases separating them. The V gene's germline CDR1 is DFQATT and CDR2 SNEGSKA (reference sequence). CDR3 length: 15 residues.

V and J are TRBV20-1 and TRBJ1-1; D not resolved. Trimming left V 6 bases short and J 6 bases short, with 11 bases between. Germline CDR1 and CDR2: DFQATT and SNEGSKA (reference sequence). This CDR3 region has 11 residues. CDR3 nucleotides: TGCAGTGCGGCCCCGCGGCCTGAAGCTTTCTTT. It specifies CSAAPRPEAFF.

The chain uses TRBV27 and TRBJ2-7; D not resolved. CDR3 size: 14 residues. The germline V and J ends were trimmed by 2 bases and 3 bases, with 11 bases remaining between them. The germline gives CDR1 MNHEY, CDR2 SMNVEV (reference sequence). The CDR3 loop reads CASSLLPPGYEQYF. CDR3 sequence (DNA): TGTGCCAGCAGTTTACTCCCCCCGGGCTACGAGCAGTACTTC.

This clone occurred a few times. The CDR3 region has the DNA TGTGCCAGCCGAGCGGACAGGGGAAAGGTTCAGCCCCAGCATTTT. The encoded protein is CASRADRGKVQPQHF. V usage is TRBV19 and J usage is TRBJ1-5; 9 bases align to TRBD1. The CDR3 covers 15 residues. Germline V gene lookup returns CDR1 LNHDA and CDR2 SQIVND (reference sequence). The trim removed 9 bases at V and 6 bases at J, leaving 12 bases unmatched.

The chain's CDR3 is CAWSVRTGDEAFF. The CDR3 DNA reads as TGTGCCTGGAGTGTACGGACAGGGGATGAAGCTTTCTTT. The chain uses TRBV30 and TRBJ1-1; 9 bases fit TRBD1. Germline CDR1 GTSNPN, CDR2 SVGIG (reference sequence). Trimming removed 0 bases from V and 7 bases from J; junction bases left unmatched: 3. The CDR3 consists of 13 residues.

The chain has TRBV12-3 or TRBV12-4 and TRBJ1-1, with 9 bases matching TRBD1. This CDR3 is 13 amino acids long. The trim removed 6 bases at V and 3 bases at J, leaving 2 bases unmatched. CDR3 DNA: TGTGCCAGCAGACGACAGGGGGACACTGAAGCTTTCTTT. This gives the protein CASRRQGDTEAFF.

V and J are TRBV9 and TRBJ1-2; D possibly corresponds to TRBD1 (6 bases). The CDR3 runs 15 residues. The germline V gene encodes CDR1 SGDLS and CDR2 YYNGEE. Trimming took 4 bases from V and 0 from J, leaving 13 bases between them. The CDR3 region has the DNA TGTGCCAGCAGCTTTCAGGGACATCCTAACTATGGCTACACCTTC. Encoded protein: CASSFQGHPNYGYTF.

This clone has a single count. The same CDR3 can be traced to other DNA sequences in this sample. CDR3 in amino acids: CASSLQQNYGYTF. Here the CDR3 DNA reads TGTGCCAGCAGTTTACAACAAAACTATGGCTACACCTTC. The chain recombines TRBV12-3 or TRBV12-4 with TRBJ1-2; D remains ambiguous. The CDR3 is 13 amino acids. The V end was cut by 2 bases, the J end by 2 bases, with 6 bases between.

The CDR3 loop is CASSEVYGKSLAGTGELFF. Here the CDR3 DNA reads TGTGCCAGCAGTGAAGTATATGGGAAGAGTCTAGCGGGGACCGGGGAGCTGTTTTTT. The chain recombines TRBV6-1 with TRBJ2-2, with TRBD2 identical over 9 bases. CDR3 length equals 19 residues. Germline assignment: CDR1 MNHNS and CDR2 SASEGT. Trimming cost V 1 base and J 5 bases; bases outside gene matches: 14.

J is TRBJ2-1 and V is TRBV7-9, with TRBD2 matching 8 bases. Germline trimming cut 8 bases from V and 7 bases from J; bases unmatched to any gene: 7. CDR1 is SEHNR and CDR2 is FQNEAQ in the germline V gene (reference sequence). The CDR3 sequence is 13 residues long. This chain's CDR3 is CASGPGGLNEQFF. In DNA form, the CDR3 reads TGTGCCAGCGGGCCGGGAGGGTTAAATGAGCAGTTCTTC.

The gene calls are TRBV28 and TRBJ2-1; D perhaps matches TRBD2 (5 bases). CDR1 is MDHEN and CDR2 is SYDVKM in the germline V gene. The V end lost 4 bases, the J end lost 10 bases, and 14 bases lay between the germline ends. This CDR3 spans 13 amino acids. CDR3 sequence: CASSSDLPGEQFF. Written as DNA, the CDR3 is TGTGCCAGCAGTTCAGATCTCCCGGGAGAGCAGTTCTTC.